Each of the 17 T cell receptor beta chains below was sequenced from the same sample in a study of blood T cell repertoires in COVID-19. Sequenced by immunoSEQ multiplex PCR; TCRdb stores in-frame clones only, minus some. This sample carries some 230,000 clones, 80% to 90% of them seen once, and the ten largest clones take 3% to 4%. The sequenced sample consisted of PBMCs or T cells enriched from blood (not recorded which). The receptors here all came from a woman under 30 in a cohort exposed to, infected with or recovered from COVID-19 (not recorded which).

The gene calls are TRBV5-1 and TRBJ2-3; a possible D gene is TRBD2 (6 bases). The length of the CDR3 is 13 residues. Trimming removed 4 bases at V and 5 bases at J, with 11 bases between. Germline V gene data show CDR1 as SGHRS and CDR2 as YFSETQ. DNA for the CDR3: TGCGCCAGCAGCCGAGACGGGGGAGATACGCAGTATTTT. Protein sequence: CASSRDGGDTQYF.

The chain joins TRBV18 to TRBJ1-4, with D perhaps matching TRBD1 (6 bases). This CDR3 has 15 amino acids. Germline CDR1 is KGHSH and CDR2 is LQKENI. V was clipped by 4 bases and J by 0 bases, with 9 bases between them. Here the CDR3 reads CASSLQGPTNEKLFF. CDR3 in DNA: TGTGCCAGCTCACTTCAGGGGCCAACTAATGAAAAACTGTTTTTT.

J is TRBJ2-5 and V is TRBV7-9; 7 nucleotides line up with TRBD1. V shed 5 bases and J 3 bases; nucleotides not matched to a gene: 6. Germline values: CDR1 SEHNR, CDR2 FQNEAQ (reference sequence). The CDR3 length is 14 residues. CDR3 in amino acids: CASSPHTGEETQYF. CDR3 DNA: TGTGCCAGCAGCCCACATACAGGGGAAGAGACCCAGTACTTC.

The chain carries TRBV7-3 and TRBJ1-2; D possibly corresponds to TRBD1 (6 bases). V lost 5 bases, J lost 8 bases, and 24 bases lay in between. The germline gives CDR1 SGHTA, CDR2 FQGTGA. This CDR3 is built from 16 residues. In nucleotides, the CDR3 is TGTGCCAGCAGCCTCCCGGGACACCCAGGTCTATGCGGCTACACCTTC. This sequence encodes CASSLPGHPGLCGYTF.

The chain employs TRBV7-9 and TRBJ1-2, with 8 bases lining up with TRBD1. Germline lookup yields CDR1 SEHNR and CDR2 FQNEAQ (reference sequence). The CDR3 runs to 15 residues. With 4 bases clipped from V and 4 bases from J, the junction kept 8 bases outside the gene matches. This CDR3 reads CASSSLGQDTYGYTF. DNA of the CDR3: TGTGCCAGCAGCTCCCTGGGACAGGACACCTATGGCTACACCTTC.

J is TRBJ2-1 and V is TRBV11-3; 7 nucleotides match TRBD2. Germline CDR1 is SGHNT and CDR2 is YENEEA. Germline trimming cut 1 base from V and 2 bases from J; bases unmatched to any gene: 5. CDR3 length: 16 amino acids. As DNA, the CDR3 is TGTGCCAGCAGCTTAGGGTCTAGCGGAGCCTACAATGAGCAGTTCTTC. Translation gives CASSLGSSGAYNEQFF.

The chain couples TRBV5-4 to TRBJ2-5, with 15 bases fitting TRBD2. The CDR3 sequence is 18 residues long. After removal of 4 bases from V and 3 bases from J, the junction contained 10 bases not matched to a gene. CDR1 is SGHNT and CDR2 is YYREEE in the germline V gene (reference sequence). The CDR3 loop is CASSRGLAGGQEEETQYF. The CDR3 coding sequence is TGTGCCAGCAGCCGAGGACTAGCGGGGGGGCAGGAGGAAGAGACCCAGTACTTC.

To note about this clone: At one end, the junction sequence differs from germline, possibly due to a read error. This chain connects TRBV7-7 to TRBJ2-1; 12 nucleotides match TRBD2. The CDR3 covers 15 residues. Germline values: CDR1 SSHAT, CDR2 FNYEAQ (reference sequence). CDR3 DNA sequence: TGTGCTAGCAGCTTAAGACTAGCGGGAGACGGTGAGCAGTTCTTC. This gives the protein CASSLRLAGDGEQFF.

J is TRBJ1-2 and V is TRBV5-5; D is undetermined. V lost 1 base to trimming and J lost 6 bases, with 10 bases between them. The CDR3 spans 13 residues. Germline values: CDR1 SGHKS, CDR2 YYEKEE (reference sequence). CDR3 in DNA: TGTGCCAGCAGCTTGAGGCAGGCCAATGGCTACACCTTC. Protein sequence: CASSLRQANGYTF.

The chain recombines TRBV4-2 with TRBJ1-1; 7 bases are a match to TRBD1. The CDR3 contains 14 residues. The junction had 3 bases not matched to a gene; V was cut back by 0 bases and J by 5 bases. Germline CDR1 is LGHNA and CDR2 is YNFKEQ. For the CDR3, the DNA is TGTGCCAGCAGCCAAGACGACAGGGAGACTGAAGCTTTCTTT. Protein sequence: CASSQDDRETEAFF.

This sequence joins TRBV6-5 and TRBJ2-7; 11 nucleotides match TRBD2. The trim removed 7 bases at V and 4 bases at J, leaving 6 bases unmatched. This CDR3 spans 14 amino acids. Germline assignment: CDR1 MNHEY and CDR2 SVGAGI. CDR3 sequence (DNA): TGTGCCAGCACCCCACTAGCGGGGGCATACGAGCAGTACTTC. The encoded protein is CASTPLAGAYEQYF.

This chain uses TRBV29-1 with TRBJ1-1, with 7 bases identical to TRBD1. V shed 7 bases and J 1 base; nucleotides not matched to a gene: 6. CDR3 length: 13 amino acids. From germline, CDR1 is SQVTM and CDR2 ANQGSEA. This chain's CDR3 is CSGRGGANTEAFF. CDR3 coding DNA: TGCAGCGGGCGAGGGGGCGCGAACACTGAAGCTTTCTTT.

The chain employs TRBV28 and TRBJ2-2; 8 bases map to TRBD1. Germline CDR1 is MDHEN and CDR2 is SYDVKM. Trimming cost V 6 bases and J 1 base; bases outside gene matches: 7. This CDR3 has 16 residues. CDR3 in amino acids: CASSPWGTGNTGELFF. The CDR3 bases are TGTGCCAGCAGCCCTTGGGGGACAGGGAACACCGGGGAGCTGTTTTTT. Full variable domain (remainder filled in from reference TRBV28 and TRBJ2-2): DVKVTQSSRYLVKRTGEKVFLECVQDMDHENMFWYRQDPGLGLRLIYFSYDVKMKEKGDIPEGYSVSREKKERFSLILESASTNQTSMYLCASSPWGTGNTGELFFGEGSRLTVL.

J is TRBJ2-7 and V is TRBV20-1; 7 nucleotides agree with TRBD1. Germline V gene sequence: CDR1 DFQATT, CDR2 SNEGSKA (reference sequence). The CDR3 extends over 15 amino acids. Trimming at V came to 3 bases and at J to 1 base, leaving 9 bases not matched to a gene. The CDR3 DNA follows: TGCAGTGCTAGTTCCGGGACAGCAAGATCCTACGAGCAGTACTTC. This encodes CSASSGTARSYEQYF.

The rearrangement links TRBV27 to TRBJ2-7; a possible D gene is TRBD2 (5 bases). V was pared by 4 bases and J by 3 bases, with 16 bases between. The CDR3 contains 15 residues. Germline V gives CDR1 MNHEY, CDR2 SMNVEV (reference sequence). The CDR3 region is CASSSGVGFLYEQYF. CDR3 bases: TGTGCCAGCAGTTCCGGGGTGGGGTTCCTCTACGAGCAGTACTTC.

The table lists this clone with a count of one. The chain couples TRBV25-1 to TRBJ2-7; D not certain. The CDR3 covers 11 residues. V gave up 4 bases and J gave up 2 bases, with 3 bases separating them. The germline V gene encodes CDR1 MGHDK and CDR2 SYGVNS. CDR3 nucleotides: TGTGCCAGCAGTGGCGCCTACGAGCAGTACTTC. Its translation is CASSGAYEQYF.

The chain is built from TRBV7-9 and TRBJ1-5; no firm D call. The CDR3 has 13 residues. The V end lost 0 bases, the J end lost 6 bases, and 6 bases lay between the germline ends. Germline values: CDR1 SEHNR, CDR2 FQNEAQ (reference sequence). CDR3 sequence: CASSLALSQPQHF. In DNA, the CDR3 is TGTGCCAGCAGCTTAGCTTTGAGTCAGCCCCAGCATTTT. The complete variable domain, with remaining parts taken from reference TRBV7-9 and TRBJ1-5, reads DTGVSQNPRHKITKRGQNVTFRCDPISEHNRLYWYRQTLGQGPEFLTYFQNEAQLEKSRLLSDRFSAERPKGSFSTLEIQRTEQGDSAMYLCASSLALSQPQHFGDGTRLSIL.